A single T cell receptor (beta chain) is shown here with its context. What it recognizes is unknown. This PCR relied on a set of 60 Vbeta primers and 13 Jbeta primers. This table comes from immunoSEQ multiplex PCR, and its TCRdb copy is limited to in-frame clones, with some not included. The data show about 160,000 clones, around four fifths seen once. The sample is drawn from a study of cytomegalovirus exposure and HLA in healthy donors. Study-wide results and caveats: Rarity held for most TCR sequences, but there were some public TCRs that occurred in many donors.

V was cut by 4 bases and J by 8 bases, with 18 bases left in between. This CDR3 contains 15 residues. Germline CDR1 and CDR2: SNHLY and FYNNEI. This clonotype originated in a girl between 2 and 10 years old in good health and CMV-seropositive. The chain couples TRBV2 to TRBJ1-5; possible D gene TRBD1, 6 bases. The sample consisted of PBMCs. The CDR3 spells CASSVGGGHFKPQHF. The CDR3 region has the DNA TGTGCCAGCAGTGTAGGGGGGGGGCACTTTAAGCCCCAGCATTTT.